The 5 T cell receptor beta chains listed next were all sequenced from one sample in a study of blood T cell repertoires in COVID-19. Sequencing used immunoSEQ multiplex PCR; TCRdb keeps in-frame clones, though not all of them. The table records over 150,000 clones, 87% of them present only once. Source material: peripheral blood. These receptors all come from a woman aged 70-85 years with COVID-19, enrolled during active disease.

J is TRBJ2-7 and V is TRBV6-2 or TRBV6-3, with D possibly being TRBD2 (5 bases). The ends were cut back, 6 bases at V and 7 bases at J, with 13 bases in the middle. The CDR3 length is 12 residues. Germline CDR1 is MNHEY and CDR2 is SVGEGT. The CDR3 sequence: CASSWTTGEQYF. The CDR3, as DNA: TGTGCCAGCAGCTGGACGACGGGGGAGCAGTACTTC.

The CDR3 sequence: CASSRRTGGRGTDTQYF. The DNA for the CDR3 is TGTGCCAGCAGTCGACGGACAGGGGGGCGCGGCACAGATACGCAGTATTTT. The V and J genes are TRBV27 and TRBJ2-3, with 10 bases matching TRBD1. The junction had 9 bases not matched to a gene; V was cut back by 5 bases and J by 1 base. This CDR3 comprises 17 residues. CDR1 is MNHEY, CDR2 SMNVEV, per germline (reference sequence).

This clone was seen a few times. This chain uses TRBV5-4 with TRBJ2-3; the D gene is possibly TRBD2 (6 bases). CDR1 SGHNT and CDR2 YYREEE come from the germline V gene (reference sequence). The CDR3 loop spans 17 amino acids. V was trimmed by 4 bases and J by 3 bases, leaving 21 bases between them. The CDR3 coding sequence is TGTGCCAGCAGCCCTCGGGTCTTTCTAGCGAGAACAGATACGCAGTATTTT. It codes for CASSPRVFLARTDTQYF.

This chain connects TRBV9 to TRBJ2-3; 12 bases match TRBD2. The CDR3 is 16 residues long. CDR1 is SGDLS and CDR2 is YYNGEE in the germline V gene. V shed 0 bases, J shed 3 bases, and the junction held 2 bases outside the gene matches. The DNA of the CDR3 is TGTGCCAGCAGCGTAGATCTAGCGGGAGGGACAGATACGCAGTATTTT. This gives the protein CASSVDLAGGTDTQYF. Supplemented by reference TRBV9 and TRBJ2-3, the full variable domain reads DSGVTQTPKHLITATGQRVTLRCSPRSGDLSVYWYQQSLDQGLQFLIQYYNGEERAKGNILERFSAQQFPDLHSELNLSSLELGDSALYFCASSVDLAGGTDTQYFGPGTRLTVL.

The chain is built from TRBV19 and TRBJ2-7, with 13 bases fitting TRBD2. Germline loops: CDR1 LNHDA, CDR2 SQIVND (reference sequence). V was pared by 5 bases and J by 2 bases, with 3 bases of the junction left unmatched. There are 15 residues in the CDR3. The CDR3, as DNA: TGTGCCAGTAGTTTACTAGCGGGAGGGCCCTACGAGCAGTACTTC. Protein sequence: CASSLLAGGPYEQYF.